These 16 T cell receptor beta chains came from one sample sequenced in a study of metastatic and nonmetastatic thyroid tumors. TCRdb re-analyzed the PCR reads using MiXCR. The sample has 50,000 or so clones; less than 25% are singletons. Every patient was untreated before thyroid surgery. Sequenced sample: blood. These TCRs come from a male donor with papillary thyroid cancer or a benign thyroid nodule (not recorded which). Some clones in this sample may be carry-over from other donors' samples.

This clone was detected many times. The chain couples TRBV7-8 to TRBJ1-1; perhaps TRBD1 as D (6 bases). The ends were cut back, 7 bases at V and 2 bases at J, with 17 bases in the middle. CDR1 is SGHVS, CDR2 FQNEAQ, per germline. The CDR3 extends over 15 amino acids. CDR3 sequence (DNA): TGTGCCAGCACCACCCCAGGGGCCCCCAACACTGAAGCTTTCTTT. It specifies CASTTPGAPNTEAFF.

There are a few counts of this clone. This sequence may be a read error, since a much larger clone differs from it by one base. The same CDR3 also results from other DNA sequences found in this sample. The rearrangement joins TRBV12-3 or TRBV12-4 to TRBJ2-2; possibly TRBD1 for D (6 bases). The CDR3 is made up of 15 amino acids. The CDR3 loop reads CASRPGAGVTGELFF. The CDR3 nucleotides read TGTGCCAGCAGACCCGGGGCAGGGGTTACCGGGGAGCTTTTTTTT.

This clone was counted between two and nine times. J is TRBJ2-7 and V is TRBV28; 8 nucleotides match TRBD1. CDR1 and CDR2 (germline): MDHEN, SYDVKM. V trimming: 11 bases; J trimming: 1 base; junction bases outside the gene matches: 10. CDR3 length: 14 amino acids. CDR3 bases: TGTGCCGGGGGCCGGACAGGGCAGTCCTACGAGCAGTACTTC. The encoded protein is CAGGRTGQSYEQYF.

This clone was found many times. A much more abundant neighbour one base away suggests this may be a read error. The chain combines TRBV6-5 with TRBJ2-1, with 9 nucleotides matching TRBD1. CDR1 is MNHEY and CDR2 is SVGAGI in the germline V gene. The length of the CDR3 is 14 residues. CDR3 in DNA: TGTGCCAGCATTTACAGGGGGCAACACAATGAGCAGTTCTTC. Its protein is CASIYRGQHNEQFF.

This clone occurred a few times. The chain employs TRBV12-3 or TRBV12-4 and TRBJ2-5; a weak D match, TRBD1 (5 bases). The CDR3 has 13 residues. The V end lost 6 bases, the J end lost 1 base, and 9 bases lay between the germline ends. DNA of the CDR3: TGTGCCAGCAGAGACAGATTCCAAGAGACCCAGTACTTC. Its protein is CASRDRFQETQYF.

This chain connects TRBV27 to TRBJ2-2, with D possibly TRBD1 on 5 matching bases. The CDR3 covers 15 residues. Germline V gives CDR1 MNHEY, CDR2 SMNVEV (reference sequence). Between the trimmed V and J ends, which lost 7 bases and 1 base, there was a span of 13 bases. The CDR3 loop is CASIRRQWNTGELFF. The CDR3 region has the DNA TGTGCCAGCATTAGGAGACAGTGGAACACCGGGGAGCTGTTTTTT.

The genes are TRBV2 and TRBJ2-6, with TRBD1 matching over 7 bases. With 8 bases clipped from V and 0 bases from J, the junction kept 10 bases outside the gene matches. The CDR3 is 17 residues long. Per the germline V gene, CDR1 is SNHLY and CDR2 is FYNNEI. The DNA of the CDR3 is TGTGCCAGCCGACAGGGATCAGCTAGCTCTGGGGCCAACGTCCTGACTTTC. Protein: CASRQGSASSGANVLTF.

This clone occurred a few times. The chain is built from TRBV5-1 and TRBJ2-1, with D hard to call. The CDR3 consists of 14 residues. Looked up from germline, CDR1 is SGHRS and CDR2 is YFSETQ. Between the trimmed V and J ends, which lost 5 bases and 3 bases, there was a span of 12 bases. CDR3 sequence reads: CASRVGYSYNEQFF. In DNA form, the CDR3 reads TGCGCCAGCAGGGTAGGGTATAGCTACAATGAGCAGTTCTTC.

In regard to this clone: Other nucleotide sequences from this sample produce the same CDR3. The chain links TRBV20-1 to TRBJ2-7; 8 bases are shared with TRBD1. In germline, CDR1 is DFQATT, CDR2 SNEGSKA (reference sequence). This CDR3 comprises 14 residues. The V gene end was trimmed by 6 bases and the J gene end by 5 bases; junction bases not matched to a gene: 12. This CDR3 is CSATPGGEADEQYF. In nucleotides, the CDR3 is TGCAGTGCAACACCAGGGGGCGAGGCTGACGAGCAGTACTTC.

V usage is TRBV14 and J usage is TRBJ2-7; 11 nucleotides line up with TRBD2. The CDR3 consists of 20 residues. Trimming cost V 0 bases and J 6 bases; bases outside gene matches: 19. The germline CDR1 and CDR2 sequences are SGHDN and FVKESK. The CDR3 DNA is TGTGCCAGCAGCCAAGATCTCCCTAGCGGGAGGCCCCACCGGGAGACCGAGCAGTACTTC. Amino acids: CASSQDLPSGRPHRETEQYF.

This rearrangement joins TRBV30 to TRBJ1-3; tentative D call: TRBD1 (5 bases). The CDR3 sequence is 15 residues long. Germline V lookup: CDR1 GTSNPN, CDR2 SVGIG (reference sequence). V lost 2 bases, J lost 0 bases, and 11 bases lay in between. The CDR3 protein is CAWSWGVFSGNTIYF. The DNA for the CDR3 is TGTGCCTGGAGTTGGGGGGTCTTCTCTGGAAACACCATATATTTT.

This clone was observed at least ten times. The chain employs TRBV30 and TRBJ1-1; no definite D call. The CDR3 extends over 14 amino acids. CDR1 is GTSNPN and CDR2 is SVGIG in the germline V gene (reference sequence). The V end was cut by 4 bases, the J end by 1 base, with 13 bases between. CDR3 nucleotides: TGTGCCTGGACCCCAGGAATGGGGAACACTGAAGCTTTCTTT. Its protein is CAWTPGMGNTEAFF.

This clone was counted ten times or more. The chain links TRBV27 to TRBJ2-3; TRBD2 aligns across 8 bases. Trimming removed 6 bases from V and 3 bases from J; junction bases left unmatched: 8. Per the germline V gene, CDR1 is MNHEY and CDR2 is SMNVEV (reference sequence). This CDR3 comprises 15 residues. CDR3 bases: TGTGCCAGCAGCCCGTCGGGACTAGAGACAGATACGCAGTATTTT. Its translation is CASSPSGLETDTQYF.

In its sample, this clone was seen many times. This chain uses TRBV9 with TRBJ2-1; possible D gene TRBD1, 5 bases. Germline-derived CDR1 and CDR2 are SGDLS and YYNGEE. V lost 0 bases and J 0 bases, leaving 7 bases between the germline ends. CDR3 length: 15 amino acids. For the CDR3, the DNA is TGTGCCAGCAGCGTAGTAGGACACTCCTACAATGAGCAGTTCTTC. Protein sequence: CASSVVGHSYNEQFF.

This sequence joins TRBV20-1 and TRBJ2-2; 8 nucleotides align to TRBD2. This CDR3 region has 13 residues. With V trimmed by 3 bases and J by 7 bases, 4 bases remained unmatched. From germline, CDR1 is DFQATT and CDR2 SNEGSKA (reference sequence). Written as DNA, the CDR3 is TGCAGTGCTAGCAGCGGGAGTGACGGGGAGCTGTTTTTT. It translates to CSASSGSDGELFF.

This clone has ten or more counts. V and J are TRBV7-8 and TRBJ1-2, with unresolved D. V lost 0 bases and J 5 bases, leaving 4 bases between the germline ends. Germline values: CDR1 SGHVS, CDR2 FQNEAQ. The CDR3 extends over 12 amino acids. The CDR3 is CASSLAPYGYTF. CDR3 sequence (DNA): TGTGCCAGCAGCTTAGCCCCATATGGCTACACCTTC.